One T cell receptor (beta chain) is described in this entry. As yet, its antigen is unknown. Possible read error: a much larger clone is one base away. In the same sample, other DNA sequences code for this CDR3. Germline-derived CDR1 and CDR2 are SGHRS and YFSETQ. The CDR3 covers 12 residues. With MiXCR, TCRdb called clones anew from the PCR reads. The sample includes tens of thousands of clones, 9.5% to 12% of them seen just once. The data were taken from a study of metastatic and nonmetastatic thyroid tumors. Turning to the study itself: Repertoires of blood and of tissue (tumor or nodule) from malignant and benign thyroid patients were compared.

Thyroid surgery was performed in patients who had received no treatment beforehand. Study-wide points: In blood and tumor, TCR beta diversity was reportedly significantly higher in malignant thyroid tumors than in benign nodules.

The TCR comes from a female donor with papillary thyroid cancer or a benign thyroid nodule (not recorded which). Some clones in this sample may be carry-over from other donors' samples. The V and J genes are TRBV5-1 and TRBJ2-5; perhaps TRBD2 as D (5 bases). The sequenced sample was blood. The CDR3 protein is CASSPVEETQYF. CDR3 nucleotides: TGCGCCAGCAGCCCCGTGGAGGAGACACAGTACTTC.